One sample yielded the 27 T cell receptor beta chains listed below, sequenced in a study of T-cell memory formation after mild COVID-19. TCRdb itself ran the 5' RACE reads through MiXCR, one entry per CDR3 protein. The table lists about 470,000 distinct CDR3 sequences, around a sixth of them singletons. Sequencing used PBMCs or a T cell subset sorted from them (not recorded which). The receptors derive from an adult woman who had mild COVID-19 (a few samples of this study predate the infection). Cell type and time point are not known.

The chain carries TRBV27 and TRBJ2-2, with 10 bases lining up with TRBD2. CDR1 and CDR2 from the germline V gene are MNHEY and SMNVEV (reference sequence). This CDR3 contains 16 residues. V shed 5 bases and J 6 bases; nucleotides not matched to a gene: 9. The CDR3 spells CASSPQRGGRAGELFF. The CDR3 DNA follows: TGTGCCAGCAGTCCTCAGCGGGGGGGCCGTGCCGGGGAGCTGTTTTTT.

The chain is built from TRBV29-1 and TRBJ2-1; 8 bases align to TRBD1. The CDR3 is made up of 12 amino acids. Germline V gives CDR1 SQVTM, CDR2 ANQGSEA. Losses at the gene ends were 6 bases for V and 8 bases for J; bases not matched to a gene: 6. The CDR3 here is CSVGRGLDEQFF. For the CDR3, the DNA is TGCAGCGTGGGCAGGGGGCTGGATGAGCAGTTCTTC.

V is TRBV3-1 and J is TRBJ2-5; tentative D call: TRBD1 (8 bases). CDR3 length equals 16 residues. Deletions cut 1 base from V and 4 bases from J, with 16 bases between. CDR1 and CDR2 from the germline V gene are LGHDT and YNNKEL (reference sequence). Here the CDR3 DNA reads TGTGCCAGCAGCCAAGGGGACACAGGGGGGGCAGAGACCCAGTACTTC. Amino acids: CASSQGDTGGAETQYF.

The rearrangement links TRBV24-1 to TRBJ2-3; 8 bases align to TRBD1. CDR3 size: 16 residues. The ends lost 5 bases at V and 6 bases at J; junction bases unmatched: 12. The germline gives CDR1 KGHDR, CDR2 SFDVKD. For the CDR3, the DNA is TGTGCCACCAGTGGGGGCGGACAGGGAGAGGCTGATACGCAGTATTTT. Amino acid sequence: CATSGGGQGEADTQYF.

The V and J genes are TRBV12-3 or TRBV12-4 and TRBJ1-1, with D perhaps matching TRBD1 (6 bases). V dropped 3 bases and J dropped 3 bases, with 14 bases sitting between them. CDR3 length: 15 residues. CDR3 sequence (DNA): TGTGCCAGCAGTTTCTTTCAGGGGAGGTACACTGAAGCTTTCTTT. This codes for CASSFFQGRYTEAFF.

CDR3 in DNA: TGTGCCAGCAGCCAAGATAGGGTACGACTAGCGGGCGGTAATGAGCAGTTCTTC. It codes for CASSQDRVRLAGGNEQFF. The chain uses TRBV14 and TRBJ2-1; 10 bases agree with TRBD2. Germline lookup yields CDR1 SGHDN and CDR2 FVKESK. J was trimmed by 7 bases and V by 0 bases; bases with no gene match: 12. This CDR3 is 18 amino acids long.

The chain carries TRBV12-3 or TRBV12-4 and TRBJ2-6; no definite D call. The CDR3 runs 14 residues. V lost 7 bases and J lost 0, with 7 bases in between. The CDR3 bases are TGTGCCAGCATCGACTCCTCTGGGGCCAACGTCCTGACTTTC. This codes for CASIDSSGANVLTF.

The table lists this clonotype with a few counts. J is TRBJ2-7 and V is TRBV20-1; tentatively, D is TRBD1 (5 bases). The CDR3 has 12 amino acids. The germline V gene encodes CDR1 DFQATT and CDR2 SNEGSKA (reference sequence). The V end was cut by 2 bases, the J end by 5 bases, with 10 bases between. The CDR3 DNA reads as TGCAGTGCTAGATACCAGGGTCACGAGCAGTACTTC. It codes for CSARYQGHEQYF.

This clonotype came up once. This chain connects TRBV6-5 to TRBJ1-4; the D gene is possibly TRBD1 (6 bases). V was clipped by 7 bases and J by 6 bases, with 15 bases between them. The V gene's germline CDR1 is MNHEY and CDR2 SVGAGI. The CDR3 has 14 residues. The CDR3 sequence: CASNEGGADEKLFF. The CDR3 DNA is TGTGCCAGCAACGAAGGGGGGGCTGATGAAAAACTGTTTTTT.

The genes are TRBV6-2 or TRBV6-3 and TRBJ2-7; 9 bases are a match to TRBD1. The germline CDR1 and CDR2 sequences are MNHEY and SVGEGT. With V trimmed by 5 bases and J by 5 bases, 16 bases remained unmatched. The CDR3 has 17 amino acids. CDR3 DNA: TGTGCCAGCAGTCCAATCGTCGGGACAGGGCGCTTTGACGAGCAGTACTTC. It codes for CASSPIVGTGRFDEQYF.

The chain combines TRBV29-1 with TRBJ1-1; no definite D call. V was trimmed by 3 bases and J by 5 bases, leaving 13 bases between them. The CDR3 length is 13 residues. CDR1 and CDR2 (germline): SQVTM, ANQGSEA. Here the CDR3 DNA reads TGCAGCGTTGATCTGACCGGGTTGACTGAAGCTTTCTTT. Amino acids: CSVDLTGLTEAFF. Filled out from reference TRBV29-1 and TRBJ1-1, the complete variable domain reads SAVISQKPSRDICQRGTSLTIQCQVDSQVTMMFWYRQQPGQSLTLIATANQGSEATYESGFVIDKFPISRPNLTFSTLTVSNMSPEDSSIYLCSVDLTGLTEAFFGQGTRLTVV.

This clonotype appeared a few times. The rearrangement joins TRBV5-1 to TRBJ1-2; D gene ambiguous. The germline V and J ends were trimmed by 2 bases and 7 bases, with 15 bases remaining between them. Germline CDR1 is SGHRS and CDR2 is YFSETQ. CDR3 length equals 14 residues. The CDR3 protein is CASSFASGPSGYTF. The CDR3 nucleotides read TGCGCCAGCAGCTTTGCATCGGGCCCCAGTGGCTACACCTTC.

This clonotype was observed at least ten times. The chain combines TRBV7-9 with TRBJ2-7; 7 bases match TRBD1. Germline-derived CDR1 and CDR2 are SEHNR and FQNEAQ (reference sequence). CDR3 length: 14 amino acids. Trimming cost V 5 bases and J 2 bases; bases outside gene matches: 6. The CDR3 region is CASSVRDRAYEQYF. The DNA of the CDR3 is TGTGCCAGCAGCGTCCGGGACAGAGCCTACGAGCAGTACTTC.

In its sample, this clonotype was seen many times. CDR3 sequence: CASSLTGTSGRIVDTQYF. CDR3 coding DNA: TGTGCCAGCAGCTTAACCGGGACTAGCGGGAGGATCGTAGATACGCAGTATTTT. The chain recombines TRBV7-2 with TRBJ2-3; 15 bases are shared with TRBD2. The CDR3 sequence is 18 residues long. Germline-derived CDR1 and CDR2 are SGHTA and FQGNSA. J was trimmed by 5 bases and V by 2 bases; bases with no gene match: 8.

The J gene is TRBJ2-5, the V gene TRBV29-1, with D unclear. The CDR3 is made up of 11 amino acids. Germline V CDR1 and CDR2: SQVTM, ANQGSEA. V was pared by 2 bases and J by 5 bases, with 6 bases between. CDR3 in amino acids: CSVEPGETQYF. CDR3 DNA: TGCAGCGTTGAACCCGGGGAGACCCAGTACTTC.

This clonotype was seen a handful of times. The genes are TRBV5-6 and TRBJ2-7, with D perhaps matching TRBD1 (6 bases). The germline V gene encodes CDR1 SGHDT and CDR2 YYEEEE. V was trimmed by 4 bases and J by 0 bases, leaving 14 bases between them. The length of the CDR3 is 15 residues. The CDR3: CASSGDRRHSYEQYF. CDR3 nucleotide sequence: TGTGCCAGCAGCGGCGACAGGCGTCACTCCTACGAGCAGTACTTC.

This clonotype was seen a handful of times. This rearrangement joins TRBV5-1 to TRBJ2-6, with TRBD1 identical over 7 bases. Trimming took 1 base from V and 2 from J; bases not matched to a gene: 3. Germline CDR1 SGHRS, CDR2 YFSETQ. The CDR3 extends over 16 amino acids. The CDR3 loop reads CASSLTGTAGANVLTF. In DNA form, the CDR3 reads TGCGCCAGCAGCTTGACCGGGACAGCTGGGGCCAACGTCCTGACTTTC.

The chain couples TRBV29-1 to TRBJ2-7, with D hard to call. Looked up from germline, CDR1 is SQVTM and CDR2 is ANQGSEA. V lost 5 bases and J lost 4, with 12 bases in between. The CDR3 runs to 12 residues. The DNA for the CDR3 is TGCAGCGTTAAGGACCGGCTTTACGAGCAGTACTTC. As protein: CSVKDRLYEQYF.

The chain recombines TRBV24-1 with TRBJ2-5; TRBD1 matches 8 bases. CDR3 length: 17 amino acids. J gave up 5 bases and V 4 bases, and 14 bases lay outside the gene matches. CDR1 is KGHDR, CDR2 SFDVKD, per germline. The CDR3 DNA reads TGTGCCACCAGTGACCGCCTGACAGGGGACGGTCTGGAGACCCAGTACTTC. Encoded protein: CATSDRLTGDGLETQYF.

This clonotype occurred a few times. The chain employs TRBV11-2 and TRBJ2-7; D may be TRBD1 or TRBD2 (5 bases each). Looked up from germline, CDR1 is SGHAT and CDR2 is FQNNGV. The CDR3 extends over 15 amino acids. The V end was cut by 5 bases, the J end by 0 bases, with 14 bases between. Written as DNA, the CDR3 is TGTGCCAGCAGCATGCACCCGGGGCCCTCCTACGAGCAGTACTTC. Amino acids: CASSMHPGPSYEQYF.

This rearrangement joins TRBV27 to TRBJ1-1; D might be TRBD1 (6 bases). Trimming took 4 bases from V and 4 from J, leaving 19 bases between them. The CDR3 is 16 residues long. Germline V gene lookup returns CDR1 MNHEY and CDR2 SMNVEV (reference sequence). DNA of the CDR3: TGTGCCAGCAGTTCCCGAACAGGGACAAGCCGCACTGAAGCTTTCTTT. Protein sequence: CASSSRTGTSRTEAFF.

The chain joins TRBV3-1 to TRBJ2-7; possible D gene TRBD2, 5 bases. The germline gives CDR1 LGHDT, CDR2 YNNKEL (reference sequence). The CDR3 loop spans 15 amino acids. V was cut by 3 bases and J by 2 bases, with 14 bases left in between. Here the CDR3 DNA reads TGTGCCAGCAGCCAGTCACTAGGTATGGCCTACGAGCAGTACTTC. This gives the protein CASSQSLGMAYEQYF.

The gene calls are TRBV5-6 and TRBJ2-1; 9 bases line up with TRBD1. Germline V gene data show CDR1 as SGHDT and CDR2 as YYEEEE. The V and J ends lost 1 base and 7 bases, in that order; junction bases with no gene match: 6. CDR3 length equals 15 residues. CDR3 sequence (DNA): TGTGCCAGCAGCTTGTACGGGACAGGGAGTAATGAGCAGTTCTTC. The encoded protein is CASSLYGTGSNEQFF.

This clonotype was seen at least ten times. J is TRBJ2-5 and V is TRBV30; D ambiguous. This CDR3 is 11 amino acids long. CDR1 and CDR2 (germline): GTSNPN, SVGIG (reference sequence). Trimming pared 2 bases from V and 3 bases from J, leaving 4 bases between. CDR3 region: CAWSLKETQYF. The CDR3, as DNA: TGTGCCTGGAGTCTTAAAGAGACCCAGTACTTC. The full variable domain, its missing parts supplied by reference TRBV30 and TRBJ2-5, is SQTIHQWPATLVQPVGSPLSLECTVEGTSNPNLYWYRQAAGRGLQLLFYSVGIGQISSEVPQNLSASRPQDRQFILSSKKLLLSDSGFYLCAWSLKETQYFGPGTRLLVL.

This chain joins TRBV29-1 and TRBJ1-2; D perhaps matches TRBD1 (5 bases). The germline gives CDR1 SQVTM, CDR2 ANQGSEA. The V gene lost 4 bases and the J gene lost 0 bases, with 12 bases spanning the gap. This CDR3 has 14 residues. This CDR3 is CSVVGGPTNYGYTF. For the CDR3, the DNA is TGCAGCGTTGTGGGGGGACCCACTAACTATGGCTACACCTTC.

This sequence joins TRBV6-5 and TRBJ2-7, with a possible D match to TRBD1 (5 bases). Trimming pared 10 bases from V and 7 bases from J, leaving 14 bases between. The CDR3 contains 11 residues. CDR1 MNHEY and CDR2 SVGAGI come from the germline V gene. The CDR3 DNA reads as TGTGCCACCTCAAGGGGAATGGAGCAGTACTTC. It encodes CATSRGMEQYF.

V gene TRBV5-5 combines with J gene TRBJ1-2; no reliable D call. Germline V gene data show CDR1 as SGHKS and CDR2 as YYEKEE (reference sequence). V lost 4 bases to trimming and J lost 4 bases, with 20 bases between them. The length of the CDR3 is 16 residues. In DNA, the CDR3 is TGTGCCAGCAGCCCCGGACTAGGATGGATTGGCTATGGCTACACCTTC. As protein: CASSPGLGWIGYGYTF.